This is a list of T cell receptor beta chains from one sample in a study of cytomegalovirus exposure and HLA in healthy donors. Here immunoSEQ multiplex PCR was the method, and the copy in TCRdb shows in-frame clones only, minus some. This sample has more than 85,000 clones, with around 70% found just once. The sequenced sample was PBMCs. These receptors all come from a man aged 25 to 45 in good health and CMV-seronegative. Both conserved end residues are part of each CDR3. The order of the fields is D gene, clone size, J gene, V gene, CDR3 DNA, CDR3 protein. D genes are given only for firm matches. Clone sizes are given selectively: once, few, many, or a class where the clone is expanded.

.	.	TRBJ2-1	TRBV6-5	TGTGCCAGCAGGGGGGCAGGGTACAATGAGCAGTTCTTC	CASRGAGYNEQFF
TRBD1	.	TRBJ2-7	TRBV18	TGTGCCAGCTCACCCCTTGGACAGGGCTACGAGCAGTACTTC	CASSPLGQGYEQYF
.	.	TRBJ2-7	TRBV6-5	TGTGCCAGCAGTTACTCGGGGAGACCCTCCTACGAGCAGTACTTC	CASSYSGRPSYEQYF
TRBD2	few	TRBJ2-5	TRBV4-3	TGCGCCAGCAGCCAAGATACAGCGGGAGGGCGTGAGACCCAGTACTTC	CASSQDTAGGRETQYF
TRBD1	once	TRBJ1-3	TRBV25-1	TGTGCCAGCAGTGAGCTAGGGGGCCGGACTGGAAACACCATATATTTT	CASSELGGRTGNTIYF
TRBD1	.	TRBJ2-3	TRBV7-2	TGTGCCAGCAGCTCTCAGCCGACAGGGCCAACCTATACAGATACGCAGTATTTT	CASSSQPTGPTYTDTQYF
TRBD1	.	TRBJ2-1	TRBV19	TGTGCCAGTAGTATAGGTAGGGACAGGGGATACAATGAGCAGTTCTTC	CASSIGRDRGYNEQFF
.	.	TRBJ2-1	TRBV4-3	TGCGCCAGCAGCCAAGATCTTTATGAGCAGTTCTTC	CASSQDLYEQFF
.	.	TRBJ1-5	TRBV30	TGTGCCTGGAGTCATAGCGTGGGCAATCAGCCCCAGCATTTT	CAWSHSVGNQPQHF
TRBD2	.	TRBJ2-4	TRBV7-9	TGTGCCAGCAGCCGGACTAGCGAGAACATTCAGTACTTC	CASSRTSENIQYF
TRBD1	.	TRBJ2-7	TRBV5-1	TGCGCCAGCAGCTTGAGGGGGACAGGGTTTGGTGAGCAGTACTTC	CASSLRGTGFGEQYF
TRBD1	.	TRBJ2-3	TRBV5-6	TGTGCCAGCAGCTTGTGGACAGGGAAGTTTGGCGATACGCAGTATTTT	CASSLWTGKFGDTQYF
TRBD1	.	TRBJ1-1	TRBV6-5	TGTGCCAGCAGTTACACCAGGGGGACTGAAGCTTTCTTT	CASSYTRGTEAFF
TRBD1	few	TRBJ2-7	TRBV7-9	TGTGCCAGCAGCTTAACAGGGACAGGGGAGGTGCAGTACTTC	CASSLTGTGEVQYF
TRBD1	.	TRBJ1-6	TRBV4-3	TGCGTCAGCAGCCAAGACTGGACAGGGGTGGAAAATTCACCCCTCCACTTT	CVSSQDWTGVENSPLHF
.	.	TRBJ1-5	TRBV4-2	TGTGCCAGCAGCCAAGTAGGGCAGGGAAGCAATCAGCCCCAGCATTTT	CASSQVGQGSNQPQHF
.	.	TRBJ1-4	TRBV5-1	TGCGCCAGCACCCCCAGGGCGGGGGCTAATGAAAAACTGTTTTTT	CASTPRAGANEKLFF
TRBD2	.	TRBJ2-1	TRBV11-3	TGTGCCAGCAATACCAGGACTAGCGGGAAATCCTACAATGAGCAGTTCTTC	CASNTRTSGKSYNEQFF
.	.	TRBJ2-3	TRBV11-2	TGTGCCAGCAGCCTCCTTTTTCCAGATACGCAGTATTTT	CASSLLFPDTQYF
.	.	TRBJ1-2	TRBV29-1	TGCAGCGTTGAAACAGGGTGGGGCTACACCTTC	CSVETGWGYTF
TRBD1	.	TRBJ2-6	TRBV14	TGTGCCAGCAGCCCCCTTGGATGGGGACAGTTCTCTGGGGCCAACGGCCTGACTTTC	CASSPLGWGQFSGANGLTF
TRBD2	.	TRBJ2-7	TRBV5-1	TGCGCCAGCAGCTTGGCCAGCGGGGTCGACGAGCAGTACTTC	CASSLASGVDEQYF
.	few	TRBJ2-6	TRBV5-4	TGTGCCAGCAGCCCTCCGATCGGGGCTGGGGCCAACGTCCTGACTTTC	CASSPPIGAGANVLTF
TRBD1	.	TRBJ2-5	TRBV6-1	TGTGCCAGCAGCGCCGAAGACAGGGGAAAGACCCAGTACTTC	CASSAEDRGKTQYF
.	.	TRBJ1-1	TRBV6-1	TGTGCCAGCAGTGAGATTGGAGAATCCACTGAAGCTTTCTTT	CASSEIGESTEAFF
TRBD2	.	TRBJ2-7	TRBV7-8	TGTGCCAGCAGTTTGTCGACAGTCTCCCGACTAGCGGGGCATTACGAGCAGTACTTC	CASSLSTVSRLAGHYEQYF
.	.	TRBJ2-2	TRBV4-2	TGTGCCAGCAGCCAAGAACAGCGCGGGGGCTTGAACACCGGGGAGCTGTTTTTT	CASSQEQRGGLNTGELFF
TRBD1	.	TRBJ2-3	TRBV18	TGTGCCAGCTCACCACGGACAGGATTCTCAGATACGCAGTATTTT	CASSPRTGFSDTQYF
.	.	TRBJ1-2	TRBV27	TGTGCCAGCAGTTCCCCACTTCAGGGTGGGGGCTACACCTTC	CASSSPLQGGGYTF
TRBD2	.	TRBJ2-1	TRBV30	TGTGCCTGGAGTAGACTAGCGGGAGTACTCGATGAGCAGTTCTTC	CAWSRLAGVLDEQFF
TRBD2	few	TRBJ2-2	TRBV11-3	TGTGCCAGCAGCTTATATAGCGGGGTTGGCACCGGGGAGCTGTTTTTT	CASSLYSGVGTGELFF
TRBD2	few	TRBJ2-1	TRBV11-2	TGTGCCAGCAGCTTCGGGACTAGAAACAATGAGCAGTTCTTC	CASSFGTRNNEQFF
.	.	TRBJ1-1	TRBV18	TGTGCCAGCTCACCATCCGACTCCCGCCGGGGGACTGAAGCTTTCTTT	CASSPSDSRRGTEAFF
.	.	TRBJ1-2	TRBV7-8	TGTGCCAGCAGCCAGAGGCGGGGGCAGGGCTATGGCTACACCTTC	CASSQRRGQGYGYTF
.	.	TRBJ2-5	TRBV2	TGTGCCAGCAGTGTGGGCCATGGAGGCGAGACCCAGTACTTC	CASSVGHGGETQYF
.	.	TRBJ2-5	TRBV27	TGTGCCAGCGTCACCCGGGACGGCACGGGGGAGCAGTACTTC	CASVTRDGTGEQYF
TRBD2	few	TRBJ2-5	TRBV5-5	TGTGCCAGCAGCCCCGGGACTAGCGGAGGGTTTGTGGAGACCCAGTACTTC	CASSPGTSGGFVETQYF
TRBD1	.	TRBJ1-1	TRBV30	TGTGCCTGGAGCCCCTCCCGGACAGGGCGCTACACTGAAGCTTTCTTT	CAWSPSRTGRYTEAFF
TRBD1	.	TRBJ1-3	TRBV19	TGTGCCAGTAGTTCAGATCAGGGGGCCTCTGGAAACACCATATATTTT	CASSSDQGASGNTIYF
.	.	TRBJ2-7	TRBV6-5	TGTGCCAGCAGTTACTCGACGGGGAGTTCCTACGAGCAGTACTTC	CASSYSTGSSYEQYF
.	.	TRBJ2-3	TRBV2	TGTGCCAGCATTCAGGACGTCCCGGGGGCAGATACGCAGTATTTT	CASIQDVPGADTQYF
.	.	TRBJ2-5	TRBV11-2	TGTGCCAGCAGCCCCCGGCAGGGCCAGACCCAGTACTTC	CASSPRQGQTQYF
TRBD1	.	TRBJ1-1	TRBV9	TGTGCCAGCAGCCCAGGACAGGGAATGAACACTGAAGCTTTCTTT	CASSPGQGMNTEAFF
.	.	TRBJ1-5	TRBV29-1	TGCAGCGTGGGGGGGGGTGGTCAGCCCCAGCATTTT	CSVGGGGQPQHF
TRBD1	few	TRBJ2-7	TRBV6-1	TGTGCCAGCAGATGGGGGACAGGGAGCTACGAGCAGTACTTC	CASRWGTGSYEQYF
.	few	TRBJ1-2	TRBV2	TGTGCCAGCAGGTACAATGGCGGCGACTATGGCTACACCTTC	CASRYNGGDYGYTF
.	.	TRBJ2-5	TRBV18	TGTGCCAGCTCACTAGCCCCCCAAGAGACCCAGTACTTC	CASSLAPQETQYF
.	.	TRBJ2-7	TRBV28	TGTGCCAGCTCATCCCCCGGAGGAATCGGCTACTACGAGCAGTACTTC	CASSSPGGIGYYEQYF
TRBD2	.	TRBJ2-3	TRBV4-3	TGCGCCAGCAGCCAAGAGGCTAGGACTAGCGTCACAGATACGCAGTATTTT	CASSQEARTSVTDTQYF
TRBD1	few	TRBJ1-1	TRBV7-9	TGTGCCAGCAGCCCCGGGACAGGGCCAACGAACACTGAAGCTTTCTTT	CASSPGTGPTNTEAFF
TRBD2	.	TRBJ2-2	TRBV7-6	TGTGCCAGCAGCTTGACTAGCGGGGGATTGAACACCGGGGAGCTGTTTTTT	CASSLTSGGLNTGELFF
.	.	TRBJ2-5	TRBV5-4	TGTGCCAGCAGCTTCCCAGCGGCGAAAGAGACCCAGTACTTC	CASSFPAAKETQYF
TRBD1	once	TRBJ1-5	TRBV19	TGTGCCAGTAGTTCCCCCCCCGGGACAGTCCTTAGCAATCAGCCCCAGCATTTT	CASSSPPGTVLSNQPQHF
TRBD1	.	TRBJ1-5	TRBV6-6	TGTGCCAGCAGTGCTTCCGGGACAGGGGGTCAGCCCCAGCATTTT	CASSASGTGGQPQHF
.	.	TRBJ2-3	TRBV6-6	TGTGCCACCTCGGGAGCGGGCACAGATACGCAGTATTTT	CATSGAGTDTQYF
.	.	TRBJ2-7	TRBV28	TGTGCCAGCAGTTTACCGGGAGCTAGCAACGAGCAGTACTTC	CASSLPGASNEQYF
.	.	TRBJ2-1	TRBV5-1	TGCGCCAGCAGCTTGGAGAGGGCTTACAATGAGCAGTTCTTC	CASSLERAYNEQFF
.	.	TRBJ2-7	TRBV7-9	TGTGCCAGCAGCTTCTTCTCTGCCGGGGAGCAGTACTTC	CASSFFSAGEQYF
TRBD2	.	TRBJ2-7	TRBV4-1	TGCGCCAGCAGCCAAGATTTTCTCGGACTAGGAATAAGCTCCTACGAGCAGTACTTC	CASSQDFLGLGISSYEQYF
.	.	TRBJ1-2	TRBV6-5	TGTGCCAGCAAATTGGAGGGCTATGGCTACACCTTC	CASKLEGYGYTF